The 30 T cell receptor beta chains below were found in one sample sequenced in a study of shared clonotypes between healthy human individuals. Sequencing used immunoSEQ multiplex PCR; TCRdb keeps in-frame clones, though not all of them. The table has about 2.3 million clones, 85% to 95% seen once. Sequenced input: naive CD4+ T cells from PBMCs. The subset: CD45RA+ positively selected. The receptor set was obtained from a man between 18 and 35 years old in good health. Some clones in this sample may be carry-over from other donors' samples.

The chain is built from TRBV5-4 and TRBJ2-2, with D unclear. The CDR3 spans 14 residues. The ends were cut back, 2 bases at V and 4 bases at J, with 9 bases in the middle. Germline values: CDR1 SGHNT, CDR2 YYREEE (reference sequence). CDR3 nucleotides: TGTGCCAGCAGCTTACCCCTCGGCACCGGGGAGCTGTTTTTT. Amino acids: CASSLPLGTGELFF.

V gene TRBV5-5 combines with J gene TRBJ2-2, with a weak D call TRBD2 (5 bases). The V gene lost 4 bases and the J gene lost 5 bases, with 15 bases spanning the gap. The CDR3 has 15 amino acids. Germline V gene lookup returns CDR1 SGHKS and CDR2 YYEKEE (reference sequence). CDR3 region: CASSPTPGKTGELFF. The CDR3 DNA is TGTGCCAGCAGCCCTACCCCGGGGAAGACCGGGGAGCTGTTTTTT.

Remarks on this clone: Additional DNA sequences in this sample encode the identical CDR3. The chain joins TRBV5-4 to TRBJ2-7, with D uncertain. Germline lookup yields CDR1 SGHNT and CDR2 YYREEE (reference sequence). The length of the CDR3 is 13 residues. V was trimmed by 0 bases and J by 7 bases, leaving 11 bases between them. The CDR3, as DNA: TGTGCCAGCAGCTTGGCCGGCGGTTCTGAGCAGTACTTC. Amino acid sequence: CASSLAGGSEQYF.

The V call is TRBV11-2, the J call TRBJ1-6; tentatively, D is TRBD1 (6 bases). The germline V and J ends were trimmed by 5 bases and 7 bases, with 15 bases remaining between them. Germline V gene lookup returns CDR1 SGHAT and CDR2 FQNNGV. This CDR3 spans 15 amino acids. The CDR3 sequence is CASSPAGQFNSPLHF. The CDR3 nucleotides are TGTGCCAGCAGCCCCGCGGGACAATTCAATTCACCCCTCCACTTT.

The V call is TRBV10-2, the J call TRBJ2-7; 8 nucleotides agree with TRBD1. From germline, CDR1 is WSHSY and CDR2 SAAADI. This CDR3 is built from 16 residues. The trim removed 6 bases at V and 5 bases at J, leaving 15 bases unmatched. In nucleotides, the CDR3 is TGCGCCAGCAGACATTTTGGGGCAGGGGGCTTCCACGAGCAGTACTTC. This sequence encodes CASRHFGAGGFHEQYF.

The chain employs TRBV6-6 and TRBJ2-3; possible D gene TRBD1, 6 bases. The V end lost 5 bases, the J end lost 0 bases, and 12 bases lay between the germline ends. Germline V lookup: CDR1 MNHNY, CDR2 SVGAGI (reference sequence). The CDR3 has 15 amino acids. This CDR3 reads CASSKVQGSTDTQYF. The CDR3 DNA sequence: TGTGCCAGCAGTAAAGTGCAGGGGAGCACAGATACGCAGTATTTT.

The CDR3: CAISSIQGTPYGYTF. The CDR3 region has the DNA TGTGCCATCAGCTCCATACAGGGAACACCCTATGGCTACACCTTC. The chain joins TRBV10-3 to TRBJ1-2, with D tentatively TRBD1 (6 bases). The V end was cut by 6 bases, the J end by 4 bases, with 18 bases between. This CDR3 region has 15 residues. The germline V gene encodes CDR1 ENHRY and CDR2 SYGVKD.

The rearrangement links TRBV5-1 to TRBJ2-1; 8 bases match TRBD2. Trimming cost V 1 base and J 10 bases; bases outside gene matches: 7. Germline V gene sequence: CDR1 SGHRS, CDR2 YFSETQ. The CDR3 spans 14 residues. Here the CDR3 DNA reads TGCGCCAGCAGCTTGCCGACTAGCGAGGGGGAGCAGTTCTTC. Encoded protein: CASSLPTSEGEQFF. The whole variable domain, filled in from reference TRBV5-1 and TRBJ2-1, reads KAGVTQTPRYLIKTRGQQVTLSCSPISGHRSVSWYQQTPGQGLQFLFEYFSETQRNKGNFPGRFSGRQFSNSRSEMNVSTLELGDSALYLCASSLPTSEGEQFFGPGTRLTVL.

The V gene is TRBV20-1, the J gene TRBJ2-7, with D maybe TRBD1 (6 bases). Germline CDR1 DFQATT, CDR2 SNEGSKA (reference sequence). The length of the CDR3 is 11 residues. Trimming removed 4 bases at V and 7 bases at J, with 11 bases between. The CDR3 DNA reads TGCAGTGCTACCCAGGGGTTTGAGCAGTACTTC. Its translation: CSATQGFEQYF.

This sequence joins TRBV7-3 and TRBJ1-1; D gene uncertain. This CDR3 spans 13 amino acids. CDR1 is SGHTA, CDR2 FQGTGA, per germline. V gave up 6 bases and J gave up 5 bases, with 13 bases separating them. The CDR3 DNA reads TGTGCCAGCAGAAACCGGGAAACAACTGAAGCTTTCTTT. It translates to CASRNRETTEAFF.

The chain couples TRBV7-8 to TRBJ1-1; possible D gene TRBD1, 5 bases. Deletions cut 1 base from V and 2 bases from J, with 14 bases between. Germline values: CDR1 SGHVS, CDR2 FQNEAQ. The CDR3 consists of 16 residues. CDR3 amino acids: CASSLEGGGLNTEAFF. CDR3 DNA: TGTGCCAGCAGCTTAGAGGGCGGGGGACTAAACACTGAAGCTTTCTTT.

This clone was seen a single time. The genes are TRBV28 and TRBJ2-1, with 7 bases matching TRBD2. This CDR3 spans 16 amino acids. V lost 3 bases, J lost 1 base, and 6 bases stayed unmatched. The germline gives CDR1 MDHEN, CDR2 SYDVKM. CDR3 nucleotide sequence: TGTGCCAGCAGTTTGGGAGGGCGTAATTCCTACAATGAGCAGTTCTTC. It codes for CASSLGGRNSYNEQFF.

The chain is built from TRBV5-1 and TRBJ2-5; no reliable D call. The germline CDR1 and CDR2 sequences are SGHRS and YFSETQ. Trimming removed 4 bases from V and 2 bases from J, with 9 bases in between. CDR3 length: 13 residues. The CDR3 protein is CASSTRRQETQYF. The CDR3 DNA reads as TGCGCCAGCAGCACTCGACGGCAAGAGACCCAGTACTTC.

This clone appeared once. This chain connects TRBV5-4 to TRBJ2-5, with 8 bases that match TRBD1. From germline, CDR1 is SGHNT and CDR2 YYREEE (reference sequence). V lost 1 base to trimming and J lost 5 bases; unmatched junction nucleotides: 4. This CDR3 comprises 14 residues. The CDR3 region is CASSLRQGSETQYF. The DNA for the CDR3 is TGTGCCAGCAGCTTGAGACAGGGGAGCGAGACCCAGTACTTC.

The chain recombines TRBV29-1 with TRBJ1-1, with TRBD1 matching over 7 bases. Looked up from germline, CDR1 is SQVTM and CDR2 is ANQGSEA. The CDR3 has 13 amino acids. V lost 7 bases to trimming and J lost 0 bases; unmatched junction nucleotides: 5. The CDR3, as DNA: TGCAGCGCCGACAGGGACCTGAACACTGAAGCTTTCTTT. This translates into CSADRDLNTEAFF.

This clone came up a few times. This chain's CDR3 is CASAHLGNTEAFF. In DNA form, the CDR3 reads TGTGCCAGCGCCCATTTAGGGAACACTGAAGCTTTCTTT. The chain joins TRBV6-5 to TRBJ1-1; D remains unclear. The V gene lost 8 bases and the J gene lost 1 base, with 11 bases spanning the gap. The CDR3 loop spans 13 amino acids. Germline V gene data show CDR1 as MNHEY and CDR2 as SVGAGI.

This clone was detected only once. This chain links TRBV2 with TRBJ2-3; 12 positions match TRBD2. The CDR3 length is 16 residues. The V and J ends lost 6 bases and 5 bases, in that order; junction bases with no gene match: 9. The germline V gene encodes CDR1 SNHLY and CDR2 FYNNEI. As DNA, the CDR3 is TGTGCCAGCAGGCACGGACTAGCGGGAAATCAAGATACGCAGTATTTT. Its translation: CASRHGLAGNQDTQYF.

The genes are TRBV5-1 and TRBJ1-4; D not resolved. Germline CDR1 reads SGHRS; CDR2 reads YFSETQ. This CDR3 spans 16 amino acids. Deletions cut 4 bases from V and 5 bases from J, with 18 bases between. Written as DNA, the CDR3 is TGCGCCAGCAGCCTCAACCCATTGGACGGGAATGAAAAACTGTTTTTT. Residues: CASSLNPLDGNEKLFF.

The CDR3 DNA is TGTGCCAGCAGCCGGGACGGTCCCTACGAGCAGTACTTC. Amino acids: CASSRDGPYEQYF. This sequence joins TRBV27 and TRBJ2-7, with D perhaps matching TRBD1 or TRBD2 (5 bases each). Germline values: CDR1 MNHEY, CDR2 SMNVEV (reference sequence). V was clipped by 6 bases and J by 2 bases, with 11 bases between them. The CDR3 contains 13 residues.

V usage is TRBV19 and J usage is TRBJ1-2; D gene ambiguous. V lost 2 bases, J lost 8 bases, and 18 bases lay in between. CDR1 and CDR2 from the germline V gene are LNHDA and SQIVND (reference sequence). The CDR3 has 15 residues. Here the CDR3 DNA reads TGTGCCAGTAGTATACTGGGCAGCGGGCGGTTAGGCTACACCTTC. It is translated as CASSILGSGRLGYTF.

The chain has TRBV7-2 and TRBJ2-3; 11 bases align to TRBD2. Germline lookup yields CDR1 SGHTA and CDR2 FQGNSA. V gave up 4 bases and J gave up 5 bases; unmatched junction bases: 2. This CDR3 has 14 residues. CDR3 coding DNA: TGTGCCAGCAGCTGGGGACTAGCGGAAGATACGCAGTATTTT. Translation gives CASSWGLAEDTQYF.

The chain joins TRBV2 to TRBJ2-2, with 9 bases identical to TRBD1. CDR1 and CDR2 (germline): SNHLY, FYNNEI. The J segment lost 4 bases and the V segment lost 5 bases, leaving 8 bases of the junction unmatched. This CDR3 region has 16 residues. CDR3 sequence: CASSTQGAFSTGELFF. The DNA for the CDR3 is TGTGCCAGCAGTACACAGGGGGCCTTCAGCACCGGGGAGCTGTTTTTT.

The chain couples TRBV7-2 to TRBJ2-7; maybe TRBD2 (6 bases). Looked up from germline, CDR1 is SGHTA and CDR2 is FQGNSA. This CDR3 contains 16 residues. V was pared by 5 bases and J by 0 bases, with 17 bases between. The CDR3: CASSDPRDSISYEQYF. CDR3 DNA: TGTGCCAGCAGCGACCCGCGGGACTCAATCTCCTACGAGCAGTACTTC. The complete variable domain, with remaining parts taken from reference TRBV7-2 and TRBJ2-7, reads GAGVSQSPSNKVTEKGKDVELRCDPISGHTALYWYRQSLGQGLEFLIYFQGNSAPDKSGLPSDRFSAERTGGSVSTLTIQRTQQEDSAVYLCASSDPRDSISYEQYFGPGTRLTVT.

This sequence joins TRBV5-1 and TRBJ1-2; D remains ambiguous. The germline V and J ends were trimmed by 3 bases and 4 bases, with 28 bases remaining between them. The CDR3 has 19 amino acids. Germline V gene data show CDR1 as SGHRS and CDR2 as YFSETQ. This CDR3 is CASSSSGRKDIRGIYGYTF. In nucleotides, the CDR3 is TGCGCCAGCAGCTCCTCCGGGAGAAAAGACATCCGAGGGATCTATGGCTACACCTTC.

Remarks on this clone: Within the sample, other DNA sequences also encode this same CDR3. The chain joins TRBV7-8 to TRBJ1-2, with D unresolved. This CDR3 comprises 12 residues. Trimming took 5 bases from V and 2 from J, leaving 6 bases between them. Germline values: CDR1 SGHVS, CDR2 FQNEAQ. CDR3 in DNA: TGTGCCAGCAGCACGGGAAACTATGGCTACACCTTC. Its protein is CASSTGNYGYTF. Full variable domain (rest looked up from reference TRBV7-8 and TRBJ1-2): GAGVSQSPRYKVAKRGQDVALRCDPISGHVSLFWYQQALGQGPEFLTYFQNEAQLDKSGLPSDRFFAERPEGSVSTLKIQRTQQEDSAVYLCASSTGNYGYTFGSGTRLTVV.

The chain joins TRBV14 to TRBJ2-2; D call uncertain. The V gene's germline CDR1 is SGHDN and CDR2 FVKESK. This CDR3 has 16 residues. The V and J ends lost 6 bases and 5 bases respectively, with 19 bases between them. Written as DNA, the CDR3 is TGTGCCAGCAGGGCCACCCCAATCTGGGAAACCGGGGAGCTGTTTTTT. It yields the protein CASRATPIWETGELFF.

The chain combines TRBV7-9 with TRBJ2-2; 7 nucleotides match TRBD2. The CDR3 sequence is 14 residues long. Germline V gene lookup returns CDR1 SEHNR and CDR2 FQNEAQ (reference sequence). V lost 11 bases, J lost 4 bases, and 10 bases stayed unmatched. The CDR3 DNA reads as TGTGCCTCTGGGAGGGCCGGGGGCACCGGGGAGCTGTTTTTT. Translating it yields CASGRAGGTGELFF.

The V call is TRBV5-8, the J call TRBJ2-5, with D perhaps matching TRBD1 (5 bases). Trimming pared 4 bases from V and 1 base from J, leaving 17 bases between. Germline V gene lookup returns CDR1 SGHTS and CDR2 YDEGEE. The CDR3 contains 16 residues. The CDR3 DNA follows: TGTGCCAGCAGCCTCGGGCAGGGCAGTCCCCAAGAGACCCAGTACTTC. Its protein is CASSLGQGSPQETQYF.

V is TRBV11-2 and J is TRBJ2-1; D possibly corresponds to TRBD2 (6 bases). The CDR3 contains 17 residues. V was clipped by 2 bases and J by 4 bases, with 18 bases between them. The germline V gene encodes CDR1 SGHAT and CDR2 FQNNGV. The CDR3 nucleotides are TGTGCCAGCAGCTTACAGCTGGCCGAGGGACTTTACAATGAGCAGTTCTTC. Translated, it gives CASSLQLAEGLYNEQFF.

The CDR3 loop is CASSPIARVGGYTF. The CDR3, as DNA: TGTGCCAGCAGTCCTATCGCACGGGTGGGAGGCTACACCTTC. The chain combines TRBV28 with TRBJ1-2, with D uncertain. Germline loops: CDR1 MDHEN, CDR2 SYDVKM. This CDR3 is 14 amino acids long. V lost 5 bases, J lost 8 bases, and 18 bases lay in between.